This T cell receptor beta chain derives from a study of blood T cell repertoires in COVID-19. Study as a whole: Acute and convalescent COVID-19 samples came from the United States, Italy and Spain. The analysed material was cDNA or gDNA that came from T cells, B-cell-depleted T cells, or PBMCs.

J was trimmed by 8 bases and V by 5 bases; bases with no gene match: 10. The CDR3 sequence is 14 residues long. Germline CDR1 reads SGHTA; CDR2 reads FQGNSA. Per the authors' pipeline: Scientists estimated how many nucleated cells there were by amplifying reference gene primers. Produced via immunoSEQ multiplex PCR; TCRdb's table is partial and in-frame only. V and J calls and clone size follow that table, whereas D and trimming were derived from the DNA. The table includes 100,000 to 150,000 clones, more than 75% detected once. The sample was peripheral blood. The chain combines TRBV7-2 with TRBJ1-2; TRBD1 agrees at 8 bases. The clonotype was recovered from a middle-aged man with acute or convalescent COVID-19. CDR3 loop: CASSRHRGSGGYTF. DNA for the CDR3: TGTGCCAGCAGCCGCCACAGGGGGAGCGGGGGCTACACCTTC.